One sample yielded the 24 T cell receptor beta chains listed below, sequenced in a study of CD8 T cells in ankylosing spondylitis. MiXCR, applied by TCRdb to the 5' RACE reads, yields one record per CDR3 protein. The sample holds roughly 370,000 distinct CDR3 sequences, 20% to 25% seen once. These receptors have no identified antigens. Study-wide results and caveats: Roughly 8 highly homologous variants made up a TCR beta motif, and this motif appeared characteristic of ankylosing spondylitis blood.

The material sequenced was blood, either unsorted or a sorted T cell fraction (not recorded which). The receptors were sampled from a male donor with ankylosing spondylitis.

This clonotype was counted only a few times. The chain combines TRBV6-1 with TRBJ2-3, with 8 bases matching TRBD2. J was trimmed by 2 bases and V by 4 bases; bases with no gene match: 5. From germline, CDR1 is MNHNS and CDR2 SASEGT. This CDR3 has 15 residues. For the CDR3, the DNA is TGTGCCAGCAGTGGCGGGAGGCGCTACACAGATACGCAGTATTTT. Translated: CASSGGRRYTDTQYF.

The CDR3 sequence is CASRSGLGQPQHF. CDR3 nucleotide sequence: TGTGCCAGCAGAAGTGGGCTGGGTCAGCCCCAGCATTTT. This chain links TRBV5-6 with TRBJ1-5; D ambiguous. Germline V CDR1 and CDR2: SGHDT, YYEEEE. Trimming cost V 5 bases and J 6 bases, with 12 bases left between them. The CDR3 loop spans 13 amino acids.

V is TRBV20-1 and J is TRBJ2-3, with a possible D match to TRBD2 (6 bases). This CDR3 has 13 residues. V lost 6 bases, J lost 4 bases, and 14 bases lay in between. The germline V gene has CDR1 DFQATT and CDR2 SNEGSKA (reference sequence). The CDR3 sequence: CSAPTSFPDTQYF. The CDR3 nucleotides are TGCAGTGCACCGACTAGTTTCCCAGATACGCAGTATTTT.

This clonotype was observed a few times. DNA for the CDR3: TGTGCCAGCAGTTTAGTCGGCGCTACAGAGCAGCCCCAGCATTTT. As protein: CASSLVGATEQPQHF. The V and J genes are TRBV12-3 or TRBV12-4 and TRBJ1-5, with no clear D. This CDR3 region has 15 residues. The V and J ends lost 1 base and 7 bases respectively, with 14 bases between them.

A few counts support this clonotype. The chain is built from TRBV5-1 and TRBJ2-7; TRBD1 matches at 7 bases. V lost 3 bases and J lost 1; bases outside the gene matches: 7. Germline CDR1 SGHRS, CDR2 YFSETQ. The CDR3 is made up of 15 amino acids. CDR3 DNA: TGCGCCAGCAGCTCCGCGACAGGGCTATCCTACGAGCAGTACTTC. Protein: CASSSATGLSYEQYF.

The genes are TRBV7-8 and TRBJ2-3; D is uncertain. Germline V lookup: CDR1 SGHVS, CDR2 FQNEAQ. The germline V and J ends were trimmed by 0 bases and 3 bases, with 13 bases remaining between them. The CDR3 is made up of 16 amino acids. This CDR3 reads CASSLALPERTDTQYF. CDR3 nucleotide sequence: TGTGCCAGCAGCTTAGCTCTTCCGGAGAGGACAGATACGCAGTATTTT.

The chain uses TRBV9 and TRBJ2-1, with D uncertain. The V end lost 3 bases, the J end lost 8 bases, and 21 bases lay between the germline ends. The CDR3 length is 16 residues. The germline V gene has CDR1 SGDLS and CDR2 YYNGEE. The CDR3 region has the DNA TGTGCCAGCAGCGCCCGATTGGTCCTTGGCTTCGATGAGCAGTTCTTC. This gives the protein CASSARLVLGFDEQFF.

V usage is TRBV6-2 or TRBV6-3 and J usage is TRBJ2-2; TRBD2 aligns across 7 bases. This CDR3 is 17 amino acids long. After removal of 4 bases from V and 2 bases from J, the junction contained 10 bases not matched to a gene. Looked up from germline, CDR1 is MNHEY and CDR2 is SVGEGT. The CDR3 loop is CASSWGPTSENTGELFF. CDR3 sequence (DNA): TGTGCCAGCAGTTGGGGCCCTACTAGCGAAAACACCGGGGAGCTGTTTTTT.

This chain connects TRBV6-1 to TRBJ1-3; the match to TRBD1 covers 9 bases. The CDR3 totals 15 residues. The junction had 4 bases not matched to a gene; V was cut back by 4 bases and J by 3 bases. CDR1 is MNHNS and CDR2 is SASEGT in the germline V gene. CDR3 loop: CASSGTGGRGNTIYF. The DNA for the CDR3 is TGTGCCAGCAGTGGAACAGGGGGCCGTGGAAACACCATATATTTT.

This chain joins TRBV20-1 and TRBJ1-1; TRBD1 aligns across 11 bases. Losses at the gene ends were 6 bases for V and 6 bases for J; bases not matched to a gene: 9. The CDR3 totals 14 residues. The V gene's germline CDR1 is DFQATT and CDR2 SNEGSKA (reference sequence). DNA for the CDR3: TGCAGTGCCCTGGACAGGGGGCTTGTCGCTGAAGCTTTCTTT. Its translation: CSALDRGLVAEAFF.

The chain has TRBV9 and TRBJ2-1; D possibly corresponds to TRBD2 (6 bases). The germline CDR1 and CDR2 sequences are SGDLS and YYNGEE. The V gene lost 1 base and the J gene lost 2 bases, with 10 bases spanning the gap. The CDR3 extends over 15 amino acids. The CDR3 DNA reads TGTGCCAGCAGCGTAAACGGGAGCCCCTACAATGAGCAGTTCTTC. It specifies CASSVNGSPYNEQFF.

The sample holds a few counts of this clonotype. The chain combines TRBV6-5 with TRBJ2-7; D is uncertain. The V and J ends lost 2 bases and 2 bases respectively, with 10 bases between them. The CDR3 loop spans 14 amino acids. Germline V CDR1 and CDR2: MNHEY, SVGAGI. The CDR3 spells CASSYRWSTYEQYF. The CDR3 nucleotides are TGTGCCAGCAGTTACAGGTGGAGTACCTACGAGCAGTACTTC.

The J gene is TRBJ2-7, the V gene TRBV10-1; a weak D match, TRBD2 (5 bases). Trimming left V 4 bases short and J 5 bases short, with 15 bases between. Germline CDR1 is WNHNN and CDR2 is SYGVQD (reference sequence). This CDR3 is 14 amino acids long. The DNA of the CDR3 is TGCGCCAGCAGTGCGAGGGCCACCGGGAACGAGCAGTACTTC. Its translation is CASSARATGNEQYF.

V usage is TRBV5-1 and J usage is TRBJ2-3; tentative D call: TRBD2 (6 bases). V lost 0 bases, J lost 2 bases, and 16 bases lay in between. Per the germline V gene, CDR1 is SGHRS and CDR2 is YFSETQ. The CDR3 length is 17 residues. The CDR3 bases are TGCGCCAGCAGCTTGGCCCGGAGGGCGGGGTACACAGATACGCAGTATTTT. It codes for CASSLARRAGYTDTQYF.

This clonotype was seen a few times. The chain carries TRBV20-1 and TRBJ2-7, with D possibly matching TRBD2 (5 bases). The V and J ends lost 3 bases and 2 bases respectively, with 8 bases between them. CDR1 is DFQATT and CDR2 is SNEGSKA in the germline V gene (reference sequence). This CDR3 contains 12 residues. The CDR3 reads CSASSEPYEQYF. DNA of the CDR3: TGCAGTGCTAGTAGCGAACCCTACGAGCAGTACTTC.

This clonotype was observed a few times. This chain joins TRBV6-1 and TRBJ1-5; the D is unclear. The germline CDR1 and CDR2 sequences are MNHNS and SASEGT. Trimming shortened V by 7 bases and J by 4 bases, and 14 bases separated the two germline ends. The CDR3 runs 14 residues. CDR3 in amino acids: CASTSRQPNQPQHF. CDR3 sequence (DNA): TGTGCCAGCACATCGCGGCAACCGAATCAGCCCCAGCATTTT.

In its sample, this clonotype was seen a few times. This rearrangement joins TRBV2 to TRBJ2-5; 12 bases fit TRBD2. This CDR3 has 15 amino acids. The V gene end was trimmed by 6 bases and the J gene end by 5 bases; junction bases not matched to a gene: 7. Germline-derived CDR1 and CDR2 are SNHLY and FYNNEI. In nucleotides, the CDR3 is TGTGCCAGCAGAGTCGGACTAGCGGGAACCGAGACCCAGTACTTC. This gives the protein CASRVGLAGTETQYF. Supplemented by reference TRBV2 and TRBJ2-5, the full variable domain reads EPEVTQTPSHQVTQMGQEVILRCVPISNHLYFYWYRQILGQKVEFLVSFYNNEISEKSEIFDDQFSVERPDGSNFTLKIRSTKLEDSAMYFCASRVGLAGTETQYFGPGTRLLVL.

This clonotype has just a few counts. V gene TRBV20-1 combines with J gene TRBJ2-3, with a weak D call TRBD2 (7 bases). Germline CDR1 and CDR2: DFQATT and SNEGSKA (reference sequence). The CDR3 runs 15 residues. V was pared by 6 bases and J by 4 bases, with 20 bases between. CDR3 loop: CSAQTGREVPDTQYF. The CDR3 region has the DNA TGCAGTGCCCAGACAGGACGGGAGGTCCCAGATACGCAGTATTTT.

The CDR3 nucleotides are TGCAGTGCTAGAACTTTCTCAGCCACTGAAGCTTTCTTT. It encodes CSARTFSATEAFF. The chain links TRBV20-1 to TRBJ1-1; no reliable D call. V dropped 2 bases and J dropped 4 bases, with 11 bases sitting between them. The V gene's germline CDR1 is DFQATT and CDR2 SNEGSKA (reference sequence). The CDR3 sequence is 13 residues long.

The chain links TRBV19 to TRBJ2-1; TRBD2 matches 8 bases. Trimming at V came to 3 bases and at J to 6 bases, leaving 7 bases not matched to a gene. The length of the CDR3 is 15 residues. Germline V gene lookup returns CDR1 LNHDA and CDR2 SQIVND (reference sequence). The CDR3 coding sequence is TGTGCCAGTAGTATGACTAGCGACCCGGCCAATGAGCAGTTCTTC. Protein product: CASSMTSDPANEQFF.

In this sample, this clonotype turned up a few times. The chain joins TRBV2 to TRBJ1-4; D unclear. The CDR3 consists of 14 residues. Trimming removed 9 bases from V and 14 bases from J, with 25 bases in between. Germline CDR1 SNHLY, CDR2 FYNNEI. CDR3 loop: CASTDPGFSLKLFF. The CDR3 nucleotides read TGTGCCAGTACCGACCCGGGGTTTAGTCTTAAGCTGTTTTTT. Complete variable domain (other parts from reference TRBV2 and TRBJ1-4): EPEVTQTPSHQVTQMGQEVILRCVPISNHLYFYWYRQILGQKVEFLVSFYNNEISEKSEIFDDQFSVERPDGSNFTLKIRSTKLEDSAMYFCASTDPGFSLKLFFGSGTQLSVL.

V and J are TRBV19 and TRBJ2-2, with D perhaps TRBD1 (6 bases). Looked up from germline, CDR1 is LNHDA and CDR2 is SQIVND (reference sequence). V lost 9 bases and J 7 bases, leaving 24 bases between the germline ends. The CDR3 runs 16 residues. This chain's CDR3 is CASTSQGPAGVGELFF. The CDR3 nucleotides are TGTGCCAGCACCTCCCAGGGGCCTGCCGGGGTCGGGGAGCTGTTTTTT.

The chain combines TRBV5-1 with TRBJ1-2; unclear D gene. Trimming removed 0 bases at V and 8 bases at J, with 11 bases between. Germline CDR1 and CDR2: SGHRS and YFSETQ. The CDR3 is 13 amino acids. Written as DNA, the CDR3 is TGCGCCAGCAGCTTGGTCAGTCGAGAGGGCTACACCTTC. It yields the protein CASSLVSREGYTF.

V and J are TRBV15 and TRBJ2-7; D unclear. V was shortened by 1 base and J by 2 bases, with 9 bases between the two germline ends. Germline V gene lookup returns CDR1 LNHNV and CDR2 YYDKDF (reference sequence). The CDR3 covers 14 residues. CDR3: CATSRAWRTYEQYF. In nucleotides, the CDR3 is TGTGCCACCAGCAGAGCGTGGCGGACCTACGAGCAGTACTTC.